These T cell receptor beta chains were read from a single sample in a study of T-cell reconstitution after alpha-beta-depleted transplantation in children. TCRdb used MiXCR to reprocess the PCR reads, holding one entry per CDR3 protein. The sample consists of about 500,000 distinct CDR3 sequences, 32% of them appearing once. Sequenced here: PBMCs from the stem cell graft donor, sampled from the stem cell graft. The receptor set was obtained from a human donor who donated a stem cell graft to a child with aplastic anemia. Each CDR3 is given with its conserved first and last residue. The D gene is left open where the match is weak. Clone size is given for some rows only: seen once, a few or many times, or a class if the clone is expanded.

d_gene | abundance | j_gene | v_gene | CDR3nt | CDR3aa
. | few | TRBJ2-7 | TRBV28 | TGTGCCAGCAGTACCCTGGGGAGCGGAGCCTACGAGCAGTACTTC | CASSTLGSGAYEQYF
. | . | TRBJ2-5 | TRBV30 | TGTGCCTGGAGGGGAGGAGGGCAAGAGACCCAGTACTTC | CAWRGGGQETQYF
. | . | TRBJ1-1 | TRBV27 | TGTGCCAGCAGTTTAGGGGCCCGATCAACCCAGAACACTGAAGCTTTCTTT | CASSLGARSTQNTEAFF
. | . | TRBJ2-2 | TRBV2 | TGTGCCAGCAGTGAAGGGCGGAACACCGGGGAGCTGTTTTTT | CASSEGRNTGELFF
. | few | TRBJ2-1 | TRBV27 | TGTGCCAGCAGTTTAATGGGAGATGAGCAGTTCTTC | CASSLMGDEQFF
. | . | TRBJ2-1 | TRBV12-3/TRBV12-4 | TGTGCCAGCAGACGAGACAGGCTAGACAATGAGCAGTTCTTC | CASRRDRLDNEQFF
. | few | TRBJ2-5 | TRBV12-3/TRBV12-4 | TGTGCCAGCAGTGAAACTCTGGAGACCCAGTACTTC | CASSETLETQYF
. | . | TRBJ2-1 | TRBV6-1 | TGTGCCAGCAACAAGGGGTATCCCTACAATGAGCAGTTCTTC | CASNKGYPYNEQFF
. | . | TRBJ2-7 | TRBV28 | TGTGCCAGCAGTTTATCCCCGGACTTCATCACCTACGAGCAGTACTTC | CASSLSPDFITYEQYF
. | . | TRBJ2-1 | TRBV7-2 | TGTGCCAGCAGCGAAATGAGCCGTAGCTCCTACAATGAGCAGTTCTTC | CASSEMSRSSYNEQFF
. | . | TRBJ2-1 | TRBV30 | TGTGCCTGGAGTGTGGGACACCGGGATGTAGACAATGAGCAGTTCTTC | CAWSVGHRDVDNEQFF
TRBD2 | . | TRBJ2-1 | TRBV15 | TGTGCCACCAGCACCATAGCGGGGGGCTACAATGAGCAGTTCTTC | CATSTIAGGYNEQFF
TRBD1 | few | TRBJ1-2 | TRBV30 | TGTGCCCGAGGGCGGGACAGGGGGCTCACCTTC | CARGRDRGLTF
. | . | TRBJ2-7 | TRBV20-1 | TGCAGTGCTAGTAGTGGGCTAGTATCTCACGAGCAGTACTTC | CSASSGLVSHEQYF
. | few | TRBJ2-2 | TRBV6-5 | TGTGCCAGCAGTTACTACGGGACCGGGGAGCTGTTTTTT | CASSYYGTGELFF
. | . | TRBJ1-4 | TRBV12-3/TRBV12-4 | TGTGCCAGCAGACCGATAGACAGATCTCCTAATGAAAAACTGTTTTTT | CASRPIDRSPNEKLFF
TRBD2 | many | TRBJ2-5 | TRBV5-6 | TGTGCCAGCAGCTCCGGGACTAGCAGCGAGACCCAGTACTTC | CASSSGTSSETQYF
. | . | TRBJ2-5 | TRBV5-1 | TGCGCCAGCATGTTAGGGTTCCAAGAGACCCAGTACTTC | CASMLGFQETQYF
TRBD1 | few | TRBJ1-5 | TRBV27 | TGTGCCAGCGGCAAAGACAGGGCCAGTCAGCCCCAGCATTTT | CASGKDRASQPQHF
. | few | TRBJ1-1 | TRBV12-3/TRBV12-4 | TGTGCCAGCAGCCCCCAGGGGACGAACACTGAAGCTTTCTTT | CASSPQGTNTEAFF
TRBD2 | many | TRBJ2-1 | TRBV6-1 | TGTGCCAGCACCGTAGCGGGCTCCTACAATGAGCAGTTCTTC | CASTVAGSYNEQFF
. | . | TRBJ2-1 | TRBV6-5 | TGTGCCAGCAGTTACGAGGGAACCGCCTACAATGAGCAGTTCTTC | CASSYEGTAYNEQFF